What follows is one T cell receptor (beta chain) and its context. The antigen is unknown. Reverse transcription used roughly 0.45 to 1 ug RNA and random hexamers. TCRdb recomputed calls from the immunoSEQ multiplex PCR reads with MiXCR, one row per CDR3 protein. The sample records under 200,000 distinct CDR3 sequences, roughly nine tenths being singletons. CD8+ and CD4+ T cells from blood underwent TCR beta sequencing, which was carried out in a high-throughput format. Germline V gene sequence: CDR1 KGHSH, CDR2 LQKENI. The CDR3 totals 13 residues. Trimming removed 3 bases from V and 1 base from J, with 6 bases in between. This sample is part of a study of CD8 T cells in Susac syndrome. The wider study: Active disease was present in about six of the sequenced Susac syndrome patients, and remission in 8 or 9.

Overall study results and limits: The number of individuals included in the study's TCR sequencing and HLA analysis was acknowledged as relatively small.

The chain carries TRBV18 and TRBJ1-1; D call uncertain. The sequenced sample was CD4+ T cells from PBMCs. The receptor's source is a human donor with Susac syndrome. CDR3 residues: CASSPTQNTEAFF. As DNA, the CDR3 is TGTGCCAGCTCACCGACCCAGAACACTGAAGCTTTCTTT.